The 11 T cell receptor beta chains listed next were all sequenced from one sample in a study of blood T cell repertoires in COVID-19 (dated by TCRdb to 2018 to 2021). Library preparation employed the immunoSEQ multiplex PCR assay. As stored in TCRdb, this immuneACCESS dataset retains in-frame rearrangements with V and J assigned. A fraction of the clones does not appear; measured against another copy, unresolved V genes explain less than half of the discrepancy, and the remainder lacks a known reason. The sample table shows roughly 250,000 clones, and 80% to 90% are seen once. Roughly 4% of the sample goes to the ten largest clones. Input material: PBMCs or T cells enriched from blood (not recorded which). The receptors come from a woman aged 30 to 39 who had recovered from COVID-19.

This clone was seen just once. CDR3 coding DNA: TGTGCCAGCAGCCCCAGACAGGGTTCCTACAATGAGCAGTTCTTC. Protein: CASSPRQGSYNEQFF. The gene calls are TRBV11-2 and TRBJ2-1; 7 nucleotides agree with TRBD1. The CDR3 has 15 amino acids. The trim removed 5 bases at V and 1 base at J, leaving 5 bases unmatched. Germline CDR1 is SGHAT and CDR2 is FQNNGV.

The rearrangement links TRBV4-1 to TRBJ1-3; TRBD1 matches at 9 bases. Per germline, CDR1 MGHRA and CDR2 YSYEKL. This CDR3 has 20 amino acids. Losses at the gene ends were 2 bases for V and 4 bases for J; bases not matched to a gene: 18. CDR3 loop: CASSQLPGTGNLFKGNTIYF. Written as DNA, the CDR3 is TGCGCCAGCAGCCAACTCCCCGGGACAGGGAATTTATTTAAAGGAAACACCATATATTTT.

This chain uses TRBV24-1 with TRBJ1-2; D is perhaps TRBD1 (5 bases). The CDR3 totals 12 residues. Germline CDR1 reads KGHDR; CDR2 reads SFDVKD. Deletions cut 10 bases from V and 8 bases from J, with 16 bases between. The CDR3 loop reads CATSDSLIGYTF. The DNA of the CDR3 is TGTGCCACTTCAGACAGCCTAATCGGCTACACCTTC.

The chain is built from TRBV18 and TRBJ1-2; D uncertain. Trimming removed 4 bases at V and 6 bases at J, with 24 bases between. Germline CDR1 is KGHSH and CDR2 is LQKENI. CDR3 length: 17 residues. The CDR3 region has the DNA TGTGCCAGCTCACAAATTTCGAGGGCGTTGGGGAGGAATGGCTACACCTTC. Amino acid sequence: CASSQISRALGRNGYTF.

The chain joins TRBV9 to TRBJ2-3; 7 positions match TRBD1. This CDR3 spans 14 amino acids. CDR1 and CDR2 from the germline V gene are SGDLS and YYNGEE. Trimming took 4 bases from V and 2 from J; bases not matched to a gene: 4. CDR3 nucleotide sequence: TGTGCCAGCAGCAGGGGACAGCTCACAGATACGCAGTATTTT. It yields the protein CASSRGQLTDTQYF.

V usage is TRBV27 and J usage is TRBJ1-6; D gene unclear. CDR3 length equals 16 residues. Per the germline V gene, CDR1 is MNHEY and CDR2 is SMNVEV (reference sequence). Trimming stripped 6 bases from V and 0 bases from J, with 12 bases between. The CDR3 is CASSAIISSYNSPLHF. The CDR3 bases are TGTGCCAGCAGCGCTATAATTAGCTCCTATAATTCACCCCTCCACTTT.

The chain links TRBV27 to TRBJ1-1, with 7 nucleotides matching TRBD1. V lost 3 bases, J lost 1 base, and 5 bases stayed unmatched. Germline V gene sequence: CDR1 MNHEY, CDR2 SMNVEV (reference sequence). This CDR3 spans 15 amino acids. The CDR3 sequence is CASSLVRQGNTEAFF. In nucleotides, the CDR3 is TGTGCCAGCAGTTTGGTAAGACAGGGGAACACTGAAGCTTTCTTT.

The chain is built from TRBV30 and TRBJ1-4, with a tentative D call TRBD1 (5 bases). Germline assignment: CDR1 GTSNPN and CDR2 SVGIG (reference sequence). The V end was cut by 7 bases, the J end by 3 bases, with 18 bases between. The CDR3 spans 15 residues. The CDR3 is CASNLMGQANEKLFF. The CDR3 DNA reads as TGTGCCTCAAATTTAATGGGGCAAGCTAATGAAAAACTGTTTTTT.

The V gene is TRBV12-3 or TRBV12-4, the J gene TRBJ1-1; the D is unclear. Trimming left V 6 bases short and J 1 base short, with 9 bases between. The CDR3 runs to 13 residues. This chain's CDR3 is CASRRLRNTEAFF. As DNA, the CDR3 is TGTGCCAGCAGACGACTTAGGAACACTGAAGCTTTCTTT.

The CDR3 is CASRQTGTVDGYTF. CDR3 bases: TGTGCCAGCAGACAAACCGGGACAGTCGATGGCTACACCTTC. The V call is TRBV28, the J call TRBJ1-2; 7 bases match TRBD1. The germline gives CDR1 MDHEN, CDR2 SYDVKM. The CDR3 extends over 14 amino acids. The V segment lost 6 bases and the J segment 6 bases; nucleotides outside the gene matches: 10.

The chain carries TRBV11-2 and TRBJ2-7; 8 positions agree with TRBD2. The CDR3 covers 16 residues. Unmatched junction bases numbered 15, after V lost 6 bases and J lost 5 bases. Germline CDR1 SGHAT, CDR2 FQNNGV. CDR3 bases: TGTGCCAGCAGACTCCCACCCAGCGGGAGTTCCCACGAGCAGTACTTC. Its protein is CASRLPPSGSSHEQYF.